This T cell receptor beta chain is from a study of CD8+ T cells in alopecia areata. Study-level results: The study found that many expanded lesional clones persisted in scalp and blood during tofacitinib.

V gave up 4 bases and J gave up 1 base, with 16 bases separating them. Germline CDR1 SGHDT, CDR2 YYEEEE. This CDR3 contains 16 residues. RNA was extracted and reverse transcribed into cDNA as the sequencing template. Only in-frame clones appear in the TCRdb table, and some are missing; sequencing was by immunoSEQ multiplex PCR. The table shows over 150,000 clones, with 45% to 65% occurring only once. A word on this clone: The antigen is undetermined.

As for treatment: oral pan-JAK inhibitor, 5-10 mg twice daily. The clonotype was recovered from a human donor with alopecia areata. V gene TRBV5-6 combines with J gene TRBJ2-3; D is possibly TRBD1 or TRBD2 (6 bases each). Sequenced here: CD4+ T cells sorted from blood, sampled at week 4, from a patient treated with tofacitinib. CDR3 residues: CASSRFYGGGTDTQYF. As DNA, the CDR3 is TGTGCCAGCAGCCGATTCTACGGGGGCGGCACAGATACGCAGTATTTT.